This TCR beta chain was sequenced for a study of blood T cell repertoires in COVID-19. Profiled with immunoSEQ multiplex PCR; TCRdb holds only in-frame clones, not every one. Here the sample spans 200,000 or so clones, around 83% being singletons. This CDR3 region has 19 residues. Looked up from germline, CDR1 is SQVTM and CDR2 is ANQGSEA. After removal of 2 bases from V and 2 bases from J, the junction contained 14 bases not matched to a gene. This chain uses TRBV29-1 with TRBJ2-2; 10 bases are a match to TRBD1. This sequence was found in a man aged 50 or older who had recovered from COVID-19. Sample: peripheral blood. The CDR3 loop reads CSVEFTLSTGGPNTGELFF. Here the CDR3 DNA reads TGCAGCGTTGAATTCACCTTGTCGACAGGGGGCCCAAACACCGGGGAGCTGTTTTTT.